These 2 T cell receptor beta chains share one sample of origin, sequenced in a study of early T cells in non-severe SARS-CoV-2 infection. TCRdb redid the calling of the 5' RACE reads with MiXCR, one entry per CDR3 protein. Of 40,000 to 50,000 distinct CDR3 sequences listed, approximately 13% were seen once; the top ten hold about 9.4%. Sequenced input: whole blood. The source of these receptors is an adult who was a healthcare worker with PCR-confirmed SARS-CoV-2 infection or an uninfected control (not recorded which).

The sample holds many counts of this clonotype. V and J are TRBV6-6 and TRBJ1-5; 8 bases are a match to TRBD1. The length of the CDR3 is 15 residues. The V segment lost 2 bases and the J segment 7 bases; nucleotides outside the gene matches: 7. Germline lookup yields CDR1 MNHNY and CDR2 SVGAGI (reference sequence). CDR3 region: CASSYPGQGDQPQHF. The CDR3 region has the DNA TGTGCCAGCAGTTACCCTGGACAGGGAGACCAGCCCCAGCATTTT.

This clonotype turned up a few times. The V call is TRBV9, the J call TRBJ2-3; a weak D match, TRBD2 (7 bases). V was pared by 0 bases and J by 5 bases, with 10 bases between. The CDR3 covers 14 residues. The germline V gene encodes CDR1 SGDLS and CDR2 YYNGEE. In DNA form, the CDR3 reads TGTGCCAGCAGCGTAGACGGGGGGCTAGATACGCAGTATTTT. Its protein product is CASSVDGGLDTQYF.